What follows are 29 T cell receptor beta chains derived from one specimen sequenced in a study of OX40 agonist ivuxolimab in advanced cancers. The method was the immunoSEQ multiplex PCR assay. Not all clones reach the TCRdb copy of this immuneACCESS table, which keeps in-frame sequences only. Checked studies attribute under half of the gap to unresolved V genes and leave the rest unexplained. Across this sample there are around 66,000 clones, with approximately 90% seen only once. The ten largest clonotypes hold 2% to 2.5% of the sample. The starting material was CD4+ or CD8+ T cells sorted from blood, obtained in a trial of the OX40 agonist ivuxolimab. The receptor set was obtained from an adult with an advanced solid tumor such as melanoma, head and neck, liver or kidney cancer.

The rearrangement joins TRBV7-2 to TRBJ2-3, with 9 bases fitting TRBD1. J was trimmed by 7 bases and V by 5 bases; bases with no gene match: 13. The CDR3 is 16 amino acids. Germline CDR1 and CDR2: SGHTA and FQGNSA. CDR3 amino acids: CASSPKGQGSRYTQYF. CDR3 nucleotide sequence: TGTGCCAGCAGCCCAAAAGGACAGGGGTCTCGGTATACGCAGTATTTT. Complete variable domain (other parts from reference TRBV7-2 and TRBJ2-3): GAGVSQSPSNKVTEKGKDVELRCDPISGHTALYWYRQSLGQGLEFLIYFQGNSAPDKSGLPSDRFSAERTGGSVSTLTIQRTQQEDSAVYLCASSPKGQGSRYTQYFGPGTRLTVL.

The chain has TRBV5-8 and TRBJ1-5, with D uncertain. Germline CDR1 and CDR2: SGHTS and YDEGEE. Trimming removed 2 bases from V and 6 bases from J, with 9 bases in between. The CDR3 totals 13 residues. CDR3 in DNA: TGTGCCAGCAGCTTTTTGTATTCTCAGCCCCAGCATTTT. As protein: CASSFLYSQPQHF.

The V and J genes are TRBV2 and TRBJ2-5, with 7 bases aligning to TRBD1. The V gene's germline CDR1 is SNHLY and CDR2 FYNNEI. Trimming took 8 bases from V and 5 from J; bases not matched to a gene: 5. The CDR3 sequence is 12 residues long. CDR3 region: CASGLGGETQYF. The CDR3 bases are TGTGCCAGCGGTTTAGGGGGCGAGACCCAGTACTTC.

CDR3 coding DNA: TGTGCCAGTAGTATAACCAGCGGGGGGATTAATGAGCAGTTCTTC. It codes for CASSITSGGINEQFF. The chain has TRBV19 and TRBJ2-1; 9 positions agree with TRBD2. Germline V lookup: CDR1 LNHDA, CDR2 SQIVND (reference sequence). J gave up 7 bases and V 2 bases, and 6 bases lay outside the gene matches. This CDR3 contains 15 residues.

This clone was detected once. The chain uses TRBV28 and TRBJ2-7; D possibly corresponds to TRBD2 (6 bases). Germline V lookup: CDR1 MDHEN, CDR2 SYDVKM. Trimming stripped 4 bases from V and 3 bases from J, with 16 bases between. The CDR3 sequence is 15 residues long. CDR3 DNA: TGTGCCAGCAGTTCCGAGGGGAGGAGTATCTACGAGCAGTACTTC. Protein sequence: CASSSEGRSIYEQYF.

The chain joins TRBV5-1 to TRBJ2-2; D might be TRBD1 (6 bases). V lost 2 bases and J lost 3, with 11 bases in between. The CDR3 contains 15 residues. CDR1 and CDR2 from the germline V gene are SGHRS and YFSETQ. The CDR3 DNA is TGCGCCAGCAGCTTACAGGGTTGGGACACCGGGGAGCTGTTTTTT. This codes for CASSLQGWDTGELFF.

The V call is TRBV6-5, the J call TRBJ2-7; no reliable D call. The CDR3 runs to 13 residues. Germline CDR1 is MNHEY and CDR2 is SVGAGI. V was pared by 5 bases and J by 3 bases, with 11 bases between. The CDR3 region is CASSMDLLYEQYF. In nucleotides, the CDR3 is TGTGCCAGCAGTATGGACCTACTCTACGAGCAGTACTTC.

This chain links TRBV28 with TRBJ1-4; 7 bases align to TRBD1. CDR1 MDHEN and CDR2 SYDVKM come from the germline V gene. CDR3 length: 13 amino acids. J lost 8 bases, V lost 6 bases, and 6 bases had no gene match. The CDR3 reads CASRTGQKEKLFF. The DNA for the CDR3 is TGTGCCAGCAGGACGGGACAGAAGGAAAAACTGTTTTTT.

This clone was detected only once. This chain joins TRBV5-1 and TRBJ2-5, with TRBD2 matching over 8 bases. Germline assignment: CDR1 SGHRS and CDR2 YFSETQ. With 4 bases clipped from V and 1 base from J, the junction kept 12 bases outside the gene matches. There are 17 residues in the CDR3. The CDR3: CASSQGSGSGIQETQYF. The CDR3 DNA is TGCGCCAGCAGCCAGGGGTCTGGTAGCGGGATCCAAGAGACCCAGTACTTC.

The chain has TRBV30 and TRBJ2-7; no reliable D call. The germline CDR1 and CDR2 sequences are GTSNPN and SVGIG (reference sequence). This CDR3 is 13 amino acids long. V was shortened by 4 bases and J by 0 bases, with 10 bases between the two germline ends. This chain's CDR3 is CAWMGGISYEQYF. The CDR3 DNA follows: TGTGCCTGGATGGGCGGAATCTCCTACGAGCAGTACTTC.

The chain joins TRBV19 to TRBJ2-5; D might be TRBD1 (6 bases). The CDR3 has 16 amino acids. Germline values: CDR1 LNHDA, CDR2 SQIVND (reference sequence). Trimming took 7 bases from V and 2 from J, leaving 20 bases between them. The CDR3 DNA reads TGTGCCAGTACCCCCCGACAGGCAGGGGATCAAGAGACCCAGTACTTC. Protein: CASTPRQAGDQETQYF.

This clone is medium-sized within its sample. The chain joins TRBV28 to TRBJ1-1; D is uncertain. The germline CDR1 and CDR2 sequences are MDHEN and SYDVKM. CDR3 length: 12 amino acids. V gave up 3 bases and J gave up 8 bases, with 10 bases separating them. The CDR3 DNA reads TGTGCCAGCAGTTTGTCCCGGTGGGAAGCTTTCTTT. The encoded protein is CASSLSRWEAFF. Using reference TRBV28 and TRBJ1-1 for the parts outside the CDR3, the full variable domain is DVKVTQSSRYLVKRTGEKVFLECVQDMDHENMFWYRQDPGLGLRLIYFSYDVKMKEKGDIPEGYSVSREKKERFSLILESASTNQTSMYLCASSLSRWEAFFGQGTRLTVV.

V is TRBV4-1 and J is TRBJ1-4, with D perhaps matching TRBD1 (5 bases). The germline CDR1 and CDR2 sequences are MGHRA and YSYEKL. The CDR3 extends over 16 amino acids. V dropped 4 bases and J dropped 4 bases, with 16 bases sitting between them. CDR3: CASSPEGPGLNEKLFF. For the CDR3, the DNA is TGCGCCAGCAGCCCCGAGGGGCCAGGCCTTAATGAAAAACTGTTTTTT.

The CDR3 loop is CASSLGQNTEAFF. CDR3 sequence (DNA): TGTGCCAGCAGCCTGGGACAAAACACTGAAGCTTTCTTT. V gene TRBV7-2 combines with J gene TRBJ1-1, with D maybe TRBD1 (6 bases). CDR3 size: 13 residues. V was pared by 5 bases and J by 2 bases, with 9 bases between. Germline V gives CDR1 SGHTA, CDR2 FQGNSA.

The J gene is TRBJ2-2, the V gene TRBV5-5; D is ambiguous. With 6 bases removed from V and 1 base from J, the gap between germline ends came to 16 bases. Germline V lookup: CDR1 SGHKS, CDR2 YYEKEE (reference sequence). This CDR3 is 16 amino acids long. CDR3 loop: CASTSRTAENTGELFF. The CDR3 DNA follows: TGTGCCAGCACCTCGAGGACCGCCGAGAACACCGGGGAGCTGTTTTTT.

In DNA form, the CDR3 reads TGTGCCAGCAGAATAGCGGGGGGCCGCACAGATACGCAGTATTTT. The encoded protein is CASRIAGGRTDTQYF. The chain joins TRBV27 to TRBJ2-3; TRBD2 aligns across 10 bases. Germline V lookup: CDR1 MNHEY, CDR2 SMNVEV (reference sequence). After removal of 6 bases from V and 1 base from J, the junction contained 4 bases not matched to a gene. This CDR3 contains 15 residues.

The chain is built from TRBV7-3 and TRBJ2-1; 14 bases are shared with TRBD2. J gave up 9 bases and V 5 bases, and 9 bases lay outside the gene matches. CDR3 size: 16 residues. Per germline, CDR1 SGHTA and CDR2 FQGTGA. CDR3 amino acids: CASSLGSGTSGGEQFF. In nucleotides, the CDR3 is TGTGCCAGCAGCCTAGGGTCCGGGACTAGCGGGGGTGAGCAGTTCTTC.

This clone has a single count. This rearrangement joins TRBV29-1 to TRBJ2-3; TRBD2 agrees at 10 bases. This CDR3 region has 14 residues. V was pared by 7 bases and J by 2 bases, with 6 bases of the junction left unmatched. CDR1 is SQVTM, CDR2 ANQGSEA, per germline. The CDR3 coding sequence is TGCAGCGCAGCGGGGGGGTTTGACACAGATACGCAGTATTTT. It encodes CSAAGGFDTDTQYF.

The chain couples TRBV10-2 to TRBJ1-5; D may be TRBD1 (5 bases). The CDR3 has 14 residues. The germline V gene encodes CDR1 WSHSY and CDR2 SAAADI. The ends were cut back, 2 bases at V and 7 bases at J, with 12 bases in the middle. The CDR3 reads CASSENGGGQPQHF. CDR3 sequence (DNA): TGCGCCAGCAGTGAGAATGGGGGGGGACAGCCCCAGCATTTT.

The chain joins TRBV11-2 to TRBJ1-1; D gene uncertain. This CDR3 contains 17 residues. In germline, CDR1 is SGHAT, CDR2 FQNNGV. The V and J ends lost 7 bases and 7 bases respectively, with 28 bases between them. CDR3 loop: CASTPSEGGFGYGEAFF. The CDR3 bases are TGTGCCAGCACCCCCTCTGAGGGCGGGTTCGGTTATGGTGAAGCTTTCTTT. Based on the CDR3 plus reference TRBV11-2 and TRBJ1-1, the full variable domain is EAGVAQSPRYKIIEKRQSVAFWCNPISGHATLYWYQQILGQGPKLLIQFQNNGVVDDSQLPKDRFSAERLKGVDSTLKIQPAKLEDSAVYLCASTPSEGGFGYGEAFFGQGTRLTVV.

The chain couples TRBV28 to TRBJ2-7; D remains unclear. Germline V gene lookup returns CDR1 MDHEN and CDR2 SYDVKM. The V and J ends lost 4 bases and 0 bases respectively, with 10 bases between them. This CDR3 comprises 14 residues. CDR3 in DNA: TGTGCCAGCAGTTCGCTCGACGGCTCCTACGAGCAGTACTTC. Translated: CASSSLDGSYEQYF.

This sequence joins TRBV19 and TRBJ1-2, with 7 bases lining up with TRBD1. This CDR3 spans 17 amino acids. The trim removed 3 bases at V and 0 bases at J, leaving 10 bases unmatched. The germline CDR1 and CDR2 sequences are LNHDA and SQIVND (reference sequence). CDR3: CASSMARQGSTNYGYTF. The CDR3 DNA reads as TGTGCCAGTAGTATGGCCCGACAGGGATCGACTAACTATGGCTACACCTTC.

The V call is TRBV25-1, the J call TRBJ2-1; TRBD2 aligns across 11 bases. Looked up from germline, CDR1 is MGHDK and CDR2 is SYGVNS. This CDR3 has 15 amino acids. Trimming removed 2 bases from V and 8 bases from J; junction bases left unmatched: 5. CDR3 sequence (DNA): TGTGCCAGCAGTGAAGGGGGTAGCGGGAGGGATGAGCAGTTCTTC. As protein: CASSEGGSGRDEQFF.

The rearrangement joins TRBV2 to TRBJ2-2; 7 bases agree with TRBD2. Trimming cost V 4 bases and J 4 bases; bases outside gene matches: 9. Germline V gene data show CDR1 as SNHLY and CDR2 as FYNNEI. The CDR3 loop spans 16 amino acids. The CDR3 bases are TGTGCCAGCAGTGTTGGGGCGGGGAGGGGCACCGGGGAGCTGTTTTTT. It translates to CASSVGAGRGTGELFF.

The rearrangement joins TRBV6-6 to TRBJ2-6; D unclear. CDR3 size: 16 residues. Germline lookup yields CDR1 MNHNY and CDR2 SVGAGI (reference sequence). V was trimmed by 7 bases and J by 0 bases, leaving 13 bases between them. The CDR3 DNA follows: TGTGCCAGCAACGAGGTACAGCTCTCTGGGGCCAACGTCCTGACTTTC. Its protein is CASNEVQLSGANVLTF.

The chain couples TRBV4-1 to TRBJ2-4; unclear D gene. CDR1 is MGHRA, CDR2 YSYEKL, per germline. Trimming left V 0 bases short and J 11 bases short, with 20 bases between. This CDR3 spans 16 amino acids. The CDR3 DNA is TGCGCCAGCAGCCAAGAACCCGGCCGGACGGATTTCCTTCAGTACTTC. Translation gives CASSQEPGRTDFLQYF.

As DNA, the CDR3 is TGTGCCAGCAGCTTCCCCGGGACTAGCATCTACAATGAGCAGTTCTTC. It yields the protein CASSFPGTSIYNEQFF. V is TRBV7-2 and J is TRBJ2-1, with 9 bases that match TRBD2. The germline V gene encodes CDR1 SGHTA and CDR2 FQGNSA. This CDR3 spans 16 amino acids. V shed 3 bases, J shed 3 bases, and the junction held 6 bases outside the gene matches.

The chain joins TRBV18 to TRBJ2-1, with 10 bases lining up with TRBD1. Trimming at V came to 6 bases and at J to 4 bases, leaving 3 bases not matched to a gene. The CDR3 loop spans 14 amino acids. CDR1 and CDR2 from the germline V gene are KGHSH and LQKENI. The CDR3 is CASSPGQGYNEQFF. Written as DNA, the CDR3 is TGTGCCAGCTCTCCGGGACAGGGGTACAATGAGCAGTTCTTC. Looking up the rest from reference TRBV18 and TRBJ2-1 gives the full variable domain: NAGVMQNPRHLVRRRGQEARLRCSPMKGHSHVYWYRQLPEEGLKFMVYLQKENIIDESGMPKERFSAEFPKEGPSILRIQQVVRGDSAAYFCASSPGQGYNEQFFGPGTRLTVL.

This clone was counted between two and nine times. The CDR3 sequence is CASKEGRPTDTQYF. The CDR3 nucleotides read TGTGCCAGCAAAGAGGGCAGACCCACAGATACGCAGTATTTT. The rearrangement uses TRBV28 and TRBJ2-3; D is possibly TRBD2 (5 bases). The CDR3 is made up of 14 amino acids. Trimming removed 7 bases from V and 2 bases from J, with 13 bases in between. CDR1 is MDHEN, CDR2 SYDVKM, per germline.